These 21 T cell receptor beta chains came from one sample sequenced in a study of PD-L1 blockade in urothelial cancer. Sample time point: peripheral blood 6 weeks after treatment start. Data came from immunoSEQ multiplex PCR; TCRdb stores just in-frame clones and leaves some out. Here the sample spans over 100,000 clones, approximately 90% being singletons. Sequenced material: PBMCs, taken around atezolizumab (anti-PD-L1) treatment. Receptors originate from a man aged 55-75 years with urothelial cancer.

The chain joins TRBV5-6 to TRBJ2-6, with 7 bases lining up with TRBD2. V dropped 0 bases and J dropped 1; count of bases not matched to a gene: 7. The CDR3 runs to 18 residues. CDR1 and CDR2 (germline): SGHDT, YYEEEE. The chain's CDR3 is CASSLERTRNSGANVLTF. In DNA, the CDR3 is TGTGCCAGCAGCTTGGAACGGACTAGAAATTCTGGGGCCAACGTCCTGACTTTC.

This chain joins TRBV5-6 and TRBJ2-3; the match to TRBD2 covers 12 bases. CDR1 and CDR2 (germline): SGHDT, YYEEEE. The ends lost 4 bases at V and 4 bases at J; junction bases unmatched: 16. The CDR3 loop spans 19 amino acids. The CDR3 DNA is TGTGCCAGCAGCCCGACCGGGCTAGCGGGAGGGCCGGGGGCAGATACGCAGTATTTT. It yields the protein CASSPTGLAGGPGADTQYF.

This clone has more than one count but fewer than ten. J is TRBJ2-7 and V is TRBV7-6, with TRBD2 matching over 7 bases. Germline-derived CDR1 and CDR2 are SGHVS and FNYEAQ. The CDR3 covers 15 residues. The junction had 6 bases not matched to a gene; V was cut back by 1 base and J by 3 bases. The chain's CDR3 is CASSLGAGGNYEQYF. CDR3 bases: TGTGCCAGCAGCTTAGGCGCCGGGGGGAACTACGAGCAGTACTTC.

V is TRBV7-9 and J is TRBJ1-4, with TRBD1 matching over 7 bases. The CDR3 has 15 residues. The J segment lost 4 bases and the V segment lost 4 bases, leaving 6 bases of the junction unmatched. Germline assignment: CDR1 SEHNR and CDR2 FQNEAQ (reference sequence). Here the CDR3 DNA reads TGTGCCAGCAGCTCAGGGGGACGGGGTAATGAAAAACTGTTTTTT. Its translation: CASSSGGRGNEKLFF.

The chain is built from TRBV11-2 and TRBJ1-6; D uncertain. Trimming stripped 0 bases from V and 9 bases from J, with 9 bases between. This CDR3 contains 14 residues. CDR1 SGHAT and CDR2 FQNNGV come from the germline V gene. This CDR3 is CASSLEPAGSPLHF. CDR3 nucleotide sequence: TGTGCCAGCAGCTTAGAACCTGCGGGTTCACCCCTCCACTTT.

The genes are TRBV4-2 and TRBJ2-1, with a tentative D call TRBD2 (5 bases). There are 17 residues in the CDR3. CDR1 is LGHNA and CDR2 is YNFKEQ in the germline V gene. The V gene lost 1 base and the J gene lost 3 bases, with 16 bases spanning the gap. Written as DNA, the CDR3 is TGTGCCAGCAGCCAAGCACAAGGGAGCAGCCACTACAATGAGCAGTTCTTC. This sequence encodes CASSQAQGSSHYNEQFF.

V gene TRBV4-2 combines with J gene TRBJ2-7; 10 nucleotides align to TRBD2. Germline V CDR1 and CDR2: LGHNA, YNFKEQ. CDR3 length: 16 residues. Trimming took 3 bases from V and 1 from J; bases not matched to a gene: 6. Written as DNA, the CDR3 is TGTGCCAGCAGCCACAATAGCGGGAGGCGGTCCTACGAGCAGTACTTC. Translation: CASSHNSGRRSYEQYF.

The table lists this clone with a count of one. J is TRBJ2-1 and V is TRBV7-2; weak D call: TRBD2 (7 bases). This CDR3 has 15 amino acids. V was pared by 4 bases and J by 3 bases, with 13 bases between. Germline V gene sequence: CDR1 SGHTA, CDR2 FQGNSA. The CDR3 loop is CASSYQGGGYNEQFF. In DNA, the CDR3 is TGTGCCAGCAGCTATCAGGGAGGGGGCTACAATGAGCAGTTCTTC.

The chain joins TRBV4-2 to TRBJ1-6; D call uncertain. The germline gives CDR1 LGHNA, CDR2 YNFKEQ. The length of the CDR3 is 18 residues. V was clipped by 3 bases and J by 8 bases, with 23 bases between them. The CDR3 DNA reads TGTGCCAGCAGCCAGCTCTCCATAATACGGGGAGACGATTCACCCCTCCACTTT. Residues: CASSQLSIIRGDDSPLHF.

The gene calls are TRBV5-4 and TRBJ2-7; 8 bases line up with TRBD2. The CDR3 sequence is 14 residues long. V lost 3 bases, J lost 2 bases, and 4 bases stayed unmatched. CDR1 and CDR2 from the germline V gene are SGHNT and YYREEE (reference sequence). CDR3 amino acids: CASSSVAGPYEQYF. CDR3 bases: TGTGCCAGCAGCTCTGTAGCGGGACCCTACGAGCAGTACTTC.

The genes are TRBV29-1 and TRBJ2-5; 11 bases agree with TRBD1. CDR1 is SQVTM and CDR2 is ANQGSEA in the germline V gene. V was clipped by 1 base and J by 5 bases; unmatched bases: 3. CDR3 length: 14 residues. The CDR3 loop reads CSVEGTGGRETQYF. The CDR3 DNA reads as TGCAGCGTTGAAGGGACAGGGGGCAGGGAGACCCAGTACTTC.

This chain links TRBV28 with TRBJ1-6, with TRBD1 matching 9 bases. The ends lost 7 bases at V and 7 bases at J; junction bases unmatched: 8. This CDR3 spans 15 amino acids. CDR1 is MDHEN, CDR2 SYDVKM, per germline. CDR3 loop: CASTLGGTGNSPLHF. The CDR3 DNA follows: TGTGCCAGCACCCTCGGAGGGACAGGGAATTCACCCCTCCACTTT.

This clone has just one count. V is TRBV4-3 and J is TRBJ1-3; tentative D call: TRBD1 (6 bases). In germline, CDR1 is LGHNA, CDR2 YSLEER. Trimming cost V 0 bases and J 0 bases, with 9 bases left between them. The CDR3 extends over 16 amino acids. The CDR3 loop is CASSQDTGSSGNTIYF. As DNA, the CDR3 is TGCGCCAGCAGCCAAGATACAGGGAGCTCTGGAAACACCATATATTTT.

The V and J genes are TRBV10-3 and TRBJ2-2; 9 bases align to TRBD1. This CDR3 comprises 17 residues. The junction had 11 bases not matched to a gene; V was cut back by 5 bases and J by 4 bases. Germline CDR1 ENHRY, CDR2 SYGVKD. The CDR3 nucleotides read TGTGCCATCAGTACGGACAGGGGCAATTTAGGCACCGGGGAGCTGTTTTTT. This sequence encodes CAISTDRGNLGTGELFF.

The chain couples TRBV6-5 to TRBJ2-5, with D possibly being TRBD1 (5 bases). V was pared by 0 bases and J by 3 bases, with 11 bases between. Germline loops: CDR1 MNHEY, CDR2 SVGAGI. The CDR3 covers 15 residues. Written as DNA, the CDR3 is TGTGCCAGCAGTTACTCGAGATCCAGGGAAGAGACCCAGTACTTC. Translation gives CASSYSRSREETQYF.

The rearrangement uses TRBV11-2 and TRBJ2-7, with D perhaps matching TRBD2 (6 bases). The CDR3 is 15 amino acids. V was clipped by 4 bases and J by 2 bases, with 15 bases between them. Germline lookup yields CDR1 SGHAT and CDR2 FQNNGV. The chain's CDR3 is CASSSYGGLTYEQYF. CDR3 bases: TGTGCCAGCAGCTCCTATGGGGGGTTGACCTACGAGCAGTACTTC.

CDR3 residues: CASSLARDRAAGRYEQYF. CDR3 sequence (DNA): TGTGCCAGCAGCTTAGCCCGGGACAGGGCTGCAGGGCGCTACGAGCAGTACTTC. The V call is TRBV13, the J call TRBJ2-7, with 9 bases fitting TRBD1. The V gene's germline CDR1 is PRHDT and CDR2 FYEKMQ (reference sequence). This CDR3 is 18 amino acids long. The V and J ends lost 1 base and 3 bases, in that order; junction bases with no gene match: 13.

The chain is built from TRBV7-2 and TRBJ2-7, with D uncertain. The CDR3 sequence is 12 residues long. Trimming cost V 5 bases and J 2 bases, with 7 bases left between them. Germline V gene sequence: CDR1 SGHTA, CDR2 FQGNSA. The CDR3 here is CASSLNPYEQYF. The DNA of the CDR3 is TGTGCCAGCAGCCTAAACCCCTACGAGCAGTACTTC.

The chain joins TRBV7-3 to TRBJ2-1; D is possibly TRBD2 (5 bases). This CDR3 has 13 amino acids. Between the trimmed V and J ends, which lost 3 bases and 9 bases, there was a span of 12 bases. The germline gives CDR1 SGHTA, CDR2 FQGTGA. The CDR3 here is CASSFYEGAEQFF. The CDR3 nucleotides are TGTGCCAGCAGCTTTTATGAGGGCGCTGAGCAGTTCTTC.

The chain links TRBV7-2 to TRBJ1-4; D uncertain. CDR3 length: 15 residues. Germline-derived CDR1 and CDR2 are SGHTA and FQGNSA. V was pared by 3 bases and J by 0 bases, with 8 bases between. This chain's CDR3 is CASSLNGATNEKLFF. DNA of the CDR3: TGTGCCAGCAGCTTGAATGGAGCAACTAATGAAAAACTGTTTTTT.

V is TRBV6-6 and J is TRBJ1-5; D is unresolved. V shed 5 bases and J shed 4 bases, with 9 bases lying between them. This CDR3 is 13 amino acids long. Germline V lookup: CDR1 MNHNY, CDR2 SVGAGI (reference sequence). CDR3 amino acids: CASSNQINQPQHF. The CDR3 region has the DNA TGTGCCAGCAGTAATCAAATTAATCAGCCCCAGCATTTT.